This T cell receptor (beta chain) was sequenced in a study of blood T cell repertoires in COVID-19. About the study: The United States, Italy and Spain were the sources of the acute and convalescent COVID-19 samples.

With 1 base clipped from V and 3 bases from J, the junction kept 9 bases outside the gene matches. Germline values: CDR1 SGHAT, CDR2 FQNNGV. The CDR3 covers 16 residues. Methods used by the authors: Amplification from reference gene primers served as the basis for estimated nucleated cell counts. Data came from immunoSEQ multiplex PCR; TCRdb stores just in-frame clones and leaves some out. That table is the source of V, J and clone size, and D and trimming were worked out from the DNA. In the table there are some 180,000 clones, more than 70% of which are singletons. The specimen was peripheral blood. The chain carries TRBV11-2 and TRBJ2-7, with 7 bases matching TRBD1. The source is a middle-aged man who had recovered from COVID-19. The DNA of the CDR3 is TGTGCCAGCAGCTTAGGAACCGGGCAGGGGGACTACGAGCAGTACTTC. Its translation: CASSLGTGQGDYEQYF. Drawing the rest from reference TRBV11-2 and TRBJ2-7, the complete variable domain is EAGVAQSPRYKIIEKRQSVAFWCNPISGHATLYWYQQILGQGPKLLIQFQNNGVVDDSQLPKDRFSAERLKGVDSTLKIQPAKLEDSAVYLCASSLGTGQGDYEQYFGPGTRLTVT.